These 19 T cell receptor beta chains originate from one sample sequenced in a study of OX40 agonist ivuxolimab in advanced cancers. TCRdb's copy holds only in-frame clones and misses some; the assay was immunoSEQ multiplex PCR. The sample holds approximately 23,000 clones; 88% are singletons and the top ten take 8.5% to 10%. The material was CD4+ or CD8+ T cells sorted from blood, obtained in a trial of the OX40 agonist ivuxolimab. Every receptor here comes from an adult with an advanced solid tumor such as melanoma, head and neck, liver or kidney cancer.

The rearrangement links TRBV5-4 to TRBJ2-3; D gene uncertain. With 0 bases removed from V and 2 bases from J, the gap between germline ends came to 7 bases. Looked up from germline, CDR1 is SGHNT and CDR2 is YYREEE (reference sequence). This CDR3 spans 14 amino acids. The chain's CDR3 is CASSLAAHTDTQYF. DNA of the CDR3: TGTGCCAGCAGCTTGGCGGCACACACAGATACGCAGTATTTT.

V gene TRBV11-2 combines with J gene TRBJ2-1; possibly TRBD2 for D (5 bases). V was cut by 6 bases and J by 0 bases, with 15 bases left in between. The germline CDR1 and CDR2 sequences are SGHAT and FQNNGV. The CDR3 spans 16 residues. The CDR3 loop is CASRGLSGFSYNEQFF. The CDR3 region has the DNA TGTGCCAGCAGAGGGCTGAGCGGATTCTCCTACAATGAGCAGTTCTTC.

The rearrangement links TRBV4-2 to TRBJ1-5; D may be TRBD1 (5 bases). Trimming cost V 0 bases and J 7 bases, with 13 bases left between them. The germline gives CDR1 LGHNA, CDR2 YNFKEQ. The CDR3 has 15 amino acids. The CDR3 nucleotides read TGTGCCAGCAGCCAAGACCGACAGACTATGCAGCCCCAGCATTTT. It is translated as CASSQDRQTMQPQHF.

V is TRBV12-5 and J is TRBJ1-3; possible D gene TRBD1, 6 bases. Trimming removed 0 bases from V and 0 bases from J, with 6 bases in between. The CDR3 consists of 15 residues. CDR1 is LGHNT, CDR2 FRNRAP, per germline. DNA for the CDR3: TGTGCTAGTGGTTTGGTAGGGGGCTCTGGAAACACCATATATTTT. Protein sequence: CASGLVGGSGNTIYF.

The chain employs TRBV19 and TRBJ2-2; D is ambiguous. Germline loops: CDR1 LNHDA, CDR2 SQIVND (reference sequence). V was trimmed by 7 bases and J by 5 bases, leaving 17 bases between them. CDR3 length: 15 residues. The CDR3: CASKIGLVRTGELFF. CDR3 bases: TGTGCCAGTAAGATCGGGCTAGTACGGACCGGGGAGCTGTTTTTT.

This clone was counted only a few times. The chain carries TRBV19 and TRBJ2-3; no clear D. Trimming removed 3 bases from V and 1 base from J, with 5 bases in between. CDR3 length: 13 amino acids. CDR1 and CDR2 from the germline V gene are LNHDA and SQIVND (reference sequence). The CDR3 DNA sequence: TGTGCCAGTAGTATTCTTGGCACAGATACGCAGTATTTT. As protein: CASSILGTDTQYF.

The genes are TRBV19 and TRBJ2-7; 8 nucleotides match TRBD2. CDR1 and CDR2 (germline): LNHDA, SQIVND (reference sequence). The CDR3 extends over 14 amino acids. J gave up 4 bases and V 6 bases, and 8 bases lay outside the gene matches. In DNA form, the CDR3 reads TGTGCCAGTAGACCTGGGACTAGTGGGTACGAGCAGTACTTC. Residues: CASRPGTSGYEQYF.

J is TRBJ2-6 and V is TRBV19; TRBD1 is a possible D gene (5 bases). Germline V gene lookup returns CDR1 LNHDA and CDR2 SQIVND (reference sequence). V lost 5 bases and J lost 0, with 11 bases in between. This CDR3 has 16 amino acids. CDR3 protein: CASSLYGHSGANVLTF. In DNA, the CDR3 is TGTGCCAGTAGTCTCTACGGACACTCTGGGGCCAACGTCCTGACTTTC.

The rearrangement uses TRBV11-2 and TRBJ2-7; 7 nucleotides agree with TRBD2. The CDR3 length is 14 residues. V shed 7 bases and J 3 bases; nucleotides not matched to a gene: 9. Germline loops: CDR1 SGHAT, CDR2 FQNNGV. CDR3 in DNA: TGTGCCAGCAATAAATTTCTAGCGGACTACGAGCAGTACTTC. The encoded protein is CASNKFLADYEQYF.

The chain uses TRBV28 and TRBJ2-3; TRBD2 agrees at 9 bases. In germline, CDR1 is MDHEN, CDR2 SYDVKM. Trimming cost V 5 bases and J 5 bases; bases outside gene matches: 5. This CDR3 is 14 amino acids long. CDR3 nucleotides: TGTGCCAGCAGTCTCCTAGCGGGAAGAGATACGCAGTATTTT. Encoded protein: CASSLLAGRDTQYF.

J is TRBJ2-2 and V is TRBV9, with TRBD1 as a possible D gene (6 bases). Germline assignment: CDR1 SGDLS and CDR2 YYNGEE. V lost 6 bases and J lost 1, with 13 bases in between. The CDR3 contains 15 residues. In nucleotides, the CDR3 is TGTGCCAGCACCCGTATGACAGGGAACACCGGGGAGCTGTTTTTT. This gives the protein CASTRMTGNTGELFF.

This chain joins TRBV7-9 and TRBJ1-1; no definite D call. V lost 5 bases and J lost 8, with 3 bases in between. The V gene's germline CDR1 is SEHNR and CDR2 FQNEAQ (reference sequence). This CDR3 comprises 9 residues. The CDR3 protein is CASSPEAFF. The CDR3 DNA sequence: TGTGCCAGCAGCCCCGAAGCTTTCTTT.

This chain links TRBV30 with TRBJ2-3; perhaps D is TRBD1 or TRBD2 (5 bases each). V shed 0 bases and J shed 1 base, with 5 bases lying between them. The CDR3 loop spans 13 amino acids. Germline CDR1 reads GTSNPN; CDR2 reads SVGIG (reference sequence). The CDR3 DNA follows: TGTGCCTGGAGTGTGGGGGGCACAGATACGCAGTATTTT. This encodes CAWSVGGTDTQYF. Based on the CDR3 plus reference TRBV30 and TRBJ2-3, the full variable domain is SQTIHQWPATLVQPVGSPLSLECTVEGTSNPNLYWYRQAAGRGLQLLFYSVGIGQISSEVPQNLSASRPQDRQFILSSKKLLLSDSGFYLCAWSVGGTDTQYFGPGTRLTVL.

The rearrangement uses TRBV7-6 and TRBJ2-5; 7 positions match TRBD1. V trimming: 1 base; J trimming: 4 bases; junction bases outside the gene matches: 6. Germline V gene data show CDR1 as SGHVS and CDR2 as FNYEAQ. CDR3 length equals 15 residues. The CDR3 DNA reads as TGTGCCAGCAGCTTAGGGACAGGCGACGGAGAGACCCAGTACTTC. This sequence encodes CASSLGTGDGETQYF. The full variable domain, rest sourced from reference TRBV7-6 and TRBJ2-5, is GAGVSQSPRYKVTKRGQDVALRCDPISGHVSLYWYRQALGQGPEFLTYFNYEAQQDKSGLPNDRFSAERPEGSISTLTIQRTEQRDSAMYRCASSLGTGDGETQYFGPGTRLLVL.

This sequence joins TRBV6-6 and TRBJ1-3; perhaps TRBD1 as D (5 bases). This CDR3 has 15 residues. Germline CDR1 reads MNHNY; CDR2 reads SVGAGI (reference sequence). V was shortened by 2 bases and J by 3 bases, with 11 bases between the two germline ends. CDR3 residues: CASSYGGDFGNTIYF. The DNA of the CDR3 is TGTGCCAGCAGTTACGGTGGGGACTTTGGAAACACCATATATTTT.

V gene TRBV7-6 combines with J gene TRBJ2-1; 13 positions agree with TRBD2. The CDR3 covers 19 residues. The V gene end was trimmed by 5 bases and the J gene end by 0 bases; junction bases not matched to a gene: 10. Germline V gene sequence: CDR1 SGHVS, CDR2 FNYEAQ. CDR3 in amino acids: CASSPGLAGAGASYNEQFF. CDR3 sequence (DNA): TGTGCCAGCAGCCCCGGACTAGCGGGAGCTGGAGCCTCCTACAATGAGCAGTTCTTC.

The CDR3 spells CASSGTGNQPQHF. CDR3 coding DNA: TGTGCCAGTAGCGGGACAGGGAATCAGCCCCAGCATTTT. The chain carries TRBV19 and TRBJ1-5, with TRBD1 identical over 9 bases. Germline trimming cut 6 bases from V and 4 bases from J; bases unmatched to any gene: 1. This CDR3 region has 13 residues. Germline V gene lookup returns CDR1 LNHDA and CDR2 SQIVND (reference sequence).

This chain links TRBV7-2 with TRBJ2-7; the D gene is possibly TRBD1 (5 bases). The CDR3 has 17 residues. Between the trimmed V and J ends, which lost 2 bases and 0 bases, there was a span of 17 bases. The germline gives CDR1 SGHTA, CDR2 FQGNSA. The CDR3 loop reads CASSLPYSGSSSYEQYF. CDR3 coding DNA: TGTGCCAGCAGCTTACCGTACTCAGGGTCGAGCTCCTACGAGCAGTACTTC.

This chain links TRBV19 with TRBJ1-5; possibly TRBD1 for D (5 bases). Per germline, CDR1 LNHDA and CDR2 SQIVND (reference sequence). The CDR3 totals 16 residues. Deletions cut 7 bases from V and 4 bases from J, with 20 bases between. The CDR3 protein is CASTVWESEGNQPQHF. CDR3 nucleotide sequence: TGTGCCAGTACAGTTTGGGAGTCAGAGGGGAATCAGCCCCAGCATTTT.